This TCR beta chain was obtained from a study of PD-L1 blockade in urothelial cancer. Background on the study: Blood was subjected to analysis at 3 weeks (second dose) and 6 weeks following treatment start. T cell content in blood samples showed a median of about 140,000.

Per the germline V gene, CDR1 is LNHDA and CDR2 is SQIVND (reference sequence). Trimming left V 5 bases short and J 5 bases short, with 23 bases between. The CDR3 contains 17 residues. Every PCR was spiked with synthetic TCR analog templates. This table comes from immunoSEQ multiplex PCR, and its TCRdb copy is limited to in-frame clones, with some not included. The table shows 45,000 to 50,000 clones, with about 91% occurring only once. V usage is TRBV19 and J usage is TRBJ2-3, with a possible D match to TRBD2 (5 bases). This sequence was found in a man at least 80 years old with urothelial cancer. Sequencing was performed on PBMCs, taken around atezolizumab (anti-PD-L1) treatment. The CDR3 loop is CASSSLPPGIIGDTQYF. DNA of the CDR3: TGTGCCAGTAGTTCCCTCCCTCCCGGGATTATTGGAGATACGCAGTATTTT. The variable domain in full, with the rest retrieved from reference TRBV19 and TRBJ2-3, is DGGITQSPKYLFRKEGQNVTLSCEQNLNHDAMYWYRQDPGQGLRLIYYSQIVNDFQKGDIAEGYSVSREKKESFPLTVTSAQKNPTAFYLCASSSLPPGIIGDTQYFGPGTRLTVL.